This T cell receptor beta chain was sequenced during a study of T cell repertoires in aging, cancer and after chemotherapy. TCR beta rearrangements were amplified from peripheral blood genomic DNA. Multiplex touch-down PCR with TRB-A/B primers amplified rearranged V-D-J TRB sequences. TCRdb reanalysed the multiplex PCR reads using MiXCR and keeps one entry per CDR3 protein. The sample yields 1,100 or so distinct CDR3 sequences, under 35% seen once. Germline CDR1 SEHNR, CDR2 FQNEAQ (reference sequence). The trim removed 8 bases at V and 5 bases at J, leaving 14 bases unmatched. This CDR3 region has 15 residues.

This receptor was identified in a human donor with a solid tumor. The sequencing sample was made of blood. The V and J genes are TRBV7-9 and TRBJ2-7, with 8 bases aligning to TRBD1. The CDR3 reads CASSHQDRDQHEQYF. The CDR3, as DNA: TGTGCCAGCTCCCACCAGGACAGGGATCAGCACGAGCAGTACTTC. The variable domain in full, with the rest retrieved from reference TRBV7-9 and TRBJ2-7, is DTGVSQNPRHKITKRGQNVTFRCDPISEHNRLYWYRQTLGQGPEFLTYFQNEAQLEKSRLLSDRFSAERPKGSFSTLEIQRTEQGDSAMYLCASSHQDRDQHEQYFGPGTRLTVT.